The rows below give T cell receptor beta chains drawn from one sample of a study of PD-1 blockade in classical Hodgkin lymphoma. The method was immunoSEQ multiplex PCR; TCRdb's version includes in-frame clones alone and lacks a portion of them. The profile shows about 15,000 clones, about three quarters of them singletons. The input for sequencing was CD4+ T cells from blood, taken before the fourth cycle of nivolumab. Every receptor here comes from a human donor with classical Hodgkin lymphoma. CDR3s include the opening cysteine and the closing phenylalanine or tryptophan. Each record gives: V gene, J gene, D gene, clone size, CDR3 DNA, CDR3 protein. The D gene is left open where the match is weak. Part of the rows lack a size; the others show once, few, many or a class for expanded clones.

>TRBV6-5|TRBJ1-1|TRBD1|few
TGTGCCAGCACCTGGACAGGGGGCTCCGCTGAAGCTTTCTTT
CASTWTGGSAEAFF
>TRBV5-1|TRBJ2-1|TRBD1|.
TGCGCCAGCAGCACCGGGACAGGTACCAATGAGCAGTTCTTC
CASSTGTGTNEQFF
>TRBV15|TRBJ2-7|TRBD2|.
TGTGCCACCAAAACCGGGAGGGCGTCCTACGAGCAGTACTTC
CATKTGRASYEQYF
>TRBV2|TRBJ1-1|.|.
TGTGCCAGCAGCCCCGGCTACAGGATAAACACTGAAGCTTTCTTT
CASSPGYRINTEAFF
>TRBV29-1|TRBJ2-7|.|.
TGCAGCGTAGGTCCGGGACTCGCGTACGAGCAGTACTTC
CSVGPGLAYEQYF
>TRBV10-1|TRBJ2-5|TRBD2|.
TGCGCCAGCAGTGAAGGTCTAGCGGGAGGTGGTGAGACCCAGTACTTC
CASSEGLAGGGETQYF
>TRBV4-1|TRBJ2-5|.|.
TGCGCCAGCAGCCAAGATGCGTTCACCCTCAAAGAGACCCAGTACTTC
CASSQDAFTLKETQYF
>TRBV6-1|TRBJ1-4|.|.
TGTGCCAGCAGTGCCTCTCCGGGACACCTTAATGAAAAACTGTTTTTT
CASSASPGHLNEKLFF
>TRBV7-6|TRBJ2-7|.|once
TGTGCCAGCAGCTTATATGGCGAGCAGTACTTC
CASSLYGEQYF
>TRBV5-1|TRBJ2-3|.|.
TGCGCCAGCAGCTTGTTCGAGCAGAGTGGGGGTACGCAGTATTTT
CASSLFEQSGGTQYF
>TRBV5-6|TRBJ2-6|.|few
TGTGCCAGCAGCTACCTGGCTGGGGTCCCAAGCTCTGGGGCCAACGTCCTGACTTTC
CASSYLAGVPSSGANVLTF
>TRBV18|TRBJ2-2|.|.
TGTGCCAGCTCACGGGCCAGGGGATTCACCGGGGAGCTGTTTTTT
CASSRARGFTGELFF
>TRBV10-3|TRBJ1-4|.|large
TGTGCCATCAGTGAGTCGTGGGGTGGGGATGAAAAACTGTTTTTT
CAISESWGGDEKLFF
>TRBV2|TRBJ1-1|TRBD1|.
TGTGCCAGCAGTGAATCCGGACAGGGGCGCGGAGTAGCTTTCTTT
CASSESGQGRGVAFF
>TRBV6-6|TRBJ2-4|TRBD1|.
TGTGCCAGCAGCTGGCCCGGGACAGGGGGCCGGAACATTCAGTACTTC
CASSWPGTGGRNIQYF
>TRBV5-1|TRBJ1-1|TRBD1|.
TGCGCCAGCAGCCTGACGGACAGGGGGAGGAACACTGAAGCTTTCTTT
CASSLTDRGRNTEAFF